This TCR beta chain came from a study of early stage breast cancer tumors (dated by TCRdb to the late 2010s). Notes on the research overall: Of the approximately 16 invasive breast tumors, about a dozen were found to be estrogen receptor-positive, progesterone receptor-positive and HER2-negative. About 70% of the 12 ER+/PR+/HER2- tumors were invasive ductal carcinomas, while the other four were invasive lobular carcinomas. On average, each sample got approximately 10-fold read coverage. The samples as a whole yielded around 2.4 million detected templates, corresponding to over a million unique clonotypes. Broader findings and caveats from the paper: Because the cohort was small, analysis by tumor subtype was not possible. Sequencing bulk genomic DNA from unsorted cells could not capture chain pairing or functional markers like CD4, CD8 and FOXP3. Repertoires from blood and normal breast were more alike than repertoires from blood and tumor, and in about 85% of the 16 patients, comparing each tissue with blood separated tumor from normal. Compared with adjacent normal breast tissue, tumors had roughly 2.5-fold higher T cell density and higher clonality. Enriched TCRB sequences shared across patients were mostly commonly generated sequences, unlikely to play an important role in the tumor microenvironment.

The CDR3 holds 13 amino acids from the cysteine to the phenylalanine. The read is trimmed to its CDR3 DNA, 39 bases read in frame from base 1. V is pared back by 3 bases and J by 3 bases, with 9 bases lying between the germline termini. Via the germline V gene (reference sequence), CDR1 is MNHEY and CDR2 SMNVEV. A remark on this clone: The antigen this receptor binds is unknown. Base qualities are not at hand, and no much larger clone is one base apart.

Each sample was amplified as two independent genomic DNA replicates: approximately 550 ng for blood and approximately 1.6 ug for tumor or normal breast. Following the manufacturer's instructions, the ImmunoSeq Intro kit was used to carry out TCRB sequencing on genomic DNA. The multiplex PCR ran for around 30 cycles using proprietary primers and spike-in control sequences for absolute quantification. Single-end 150-bp reads were used to sequence an 87-bp fragment spanning the CDR3 and the flanking V and J genes. Each lane of an Illumina MiSeq running version 3.0 chemistry carried seven multiplexed samples, with two replicates apiece. Regarding the original processing steps: Raw data were processed with the vendor's proprietary pipeline, and both replicates were merged into a single result per sample. Productive rearrangements sharing the V-gene family, CDR3 amino acid sequence and J-gene segment were defined as clonotypes. Clonality was computed as 1 minus the normalized Shannon entropy (Pielou evenness) of TCRB abundances. To estimate T cell density, the total number of templates was divided by the input cell count, which was inferred from how much DNA went in. Recon was used with default parameters to estimate total repertoire diversity and clonality. A clonotype counted as tumor-enriched if its abundance in tumor exceeded 0.1% and was at least 32-fold higher than its abundance in normal breast. TCRdb holds this immuneACCESS table with in-frame rearrangements only. Some clones are missing; in checked studies, unresolved V genes explain under half, and the rest has no known cause. The V and J calls and clone size come from that table; D and trimming were worked out from the DNA. The sample contains 44,000 or so clones, 83% of them found a single time. The top ten hold about 1.4% of the sample.

The study profiled bulk TCR beta-chain repertoires in matched peripheral blood, tumor and adjacent normal breast tissue taken from over 15 patients with early-stage breast cancer. Before surgery, whole blood (about 4.5-11 mL) was collected into EDTA tubes and processed within 2 hours. Ficoll-Paque centrifugation in SepMate-50 tubes was used to isolate peripheral blood mononuclear cells. PBMCs were cryopreserved in aliquots of about 2 to 4.5 million cells in about 90% FBS with about 10% DMSO and kept in liquid nitrogen. The Qiagen AllPrep DNA/RNA Mini kit was used to extract genomic DNA. Recombination connected TRBV27 to TRBJ2-7; 5 matching bases give a weak D call of TRBD1. Sequences were obtained from blood. This TCR came from a person aged 45-65 years with breast cancer. Read as DNA, the sequence is TGTGCCAGCAGTTTCGGTCAGGGCTACGAGCAGTACTTC. The encoded protein is CASSFGQGYEQYF.